Detailed here is one T cell receptor (beta chain). The genes are named according to mouse. Stated time point: mouse harvest day 7 after allogeneic transplant. Each mouse received 10^7 T-cell-depleted marrow cells plus 10^6 splenic CD5+ T cells by tail vein. The sample belongs to a study of tissue T cells after allogeneic stem cell transplantation. The method was immunoSEQ multiplex PCR; TCRdb's version includes in-frame clones alone and lacks a portion of them. Of 8,000 to 8,500 clones listed, roughly 45% were seen once; the top ten hold approximately 2%. Source material: skin. This sequence was found in a female BALB/c mouse given C57BL/6 T cells with graft-versus-host disease after an allogeneic hematopoietic cell transplant.

The DNA read from the CDR3 is TGTGCCAGCAGGGGGGACAGGAGTCAAAACACCTTGTAC. Amino acid sequence: CASRGDRSQNTLY. The full CDR3 sequence reads CASRGDRSQNTLYF. The gene calls are TRBV26 and TRBJ2-4; TRBD1 matches at 8 bases. The sequence runs out 1 residue before the end of the CDR3; the remainder is reconstructed from the germline J gene. There are 14 residues in the CDR3. Trimming took 6 bases from V and 0 from J; bases not matched to a gene: 2. The V gene's germline CDR1 is KGHPV and CDR2 FQNQEV (reference sequence).